Below, 24 T cell receptor beta chains from the same sample are listed, as sequenced in a study of cytotoxic CD8 clonotypes in ibrutinib-treated CLL. The repertoire was sequenced with immunoSEQ multiplex PCR; TCRdb's copy has only in-frame clones and lacks some. The sample holds more than 300,000 clones, 70% to 80% seen once. The sequencing used PBMCs, collected before ibrutinib treatment. These receptor sequences come from a human donor with chronic lymphocytic leukemia.

The rearrangement uses TRBV30 and TRBJ2-4; possible D gene TRBD1, 6 bases. CDR3 length: 14 residues. V dropped 5 bases and J dropped 4 bases, with 15 bases sitting between them. Germline V lookup: CDR1 GTSNPN, CDR2 SVGIG (reference sequence). The CDR3 sequence: CAWEGTNTKNIQYF. In DNA, the CDR3 is TGTGCCTGGGAAGGGACAAACACAAAAAACATTCAGTACTTC. Full variable domain (rest looked up from reference TRBV30 and TRBJ2-4): SQTIHQWPATLVQPVGSPLSLECTVEGTSNPNLYWYRQAAGRGLQLLFYSVGIGQISSEVPQNLSASRPQDRQFILSSKKLLLSDSGFYLCAWEGTNTKNIQYFGAGTRLSVL.

The genes are TRBV21-1 and TRBJ2-7; the DNA was not compared with TRBD2, the D call given in the table. TRBV21-1 is noted as a pseudogene. The CDR3 has 18 amino acids. CDR3 DNA sequence: TGTGCCAGCAGCCCGACGGGACTAGACGATAGAGGCACCTACGAGCAGTACTTC. It encodes CASSPTGLDDRGTYEQYF.

A few counts support this clone. The chain employs TRBV27 and TRBJ1-5; TRBD1 might be the D (6 bases). The ends were cut back, 10 bases at V and 3 bases at J, with 10 bases in the middle. This CDR3 region has 12 residues. CDR1 MNHEY and CDR2 SMNVEV come from the germline V gene (reference sequence). The CDR3 protein is CATGQFNQPQHF. The CDR3 DNA reads TGTGCCACCGGACAGTTCAATCAGCCCCAGCATTTT.

The chain links TRBV19 to TRBJ1-5, with D perhaps matching TRBD1 (5 bases). V was pared by 2 bases and J by 3 bases, with 8 bases between. The germline V gene encodes CDR1 LNHDA and CDR2 SQIVND (reference sequence). The CDR3 contains 14 residues. The CDR3 region is CASSIIGANQPQHF. CDR3 DNA: TGTGCCAGTAGTATAATAGGGGCCAATCAGCCCCAGCATTTT.

J is TRBJ2-1 and V is TRBV10-2, with 8 bases fitting TRBD2. The CDR3 spans 14 residues. J lost 10 bases, V lost 4 bases, and 9 bases had no gene match. In germline, CDR1 is WSHSY, CDR2 SAAADI. Here the CDR3 DNA reads TGCGCCAGCAGTGCAAGCGGGAGAGTGTGGGAGCAGTTCTTC. Translation gives CASSASGRVWEQFF.

V usage is TRBV30 and J usage is TRBJ2-7, with a possible D match to TRBD2 (5 bases). This CDR3 is 14 amino acids long. The V and J ends lost 1 base and 2 bases respectively, with 12 bases between them. Per the germline V gene, CDR1 is GTSNPN and CDR2 is SVGIG (reference sequence). This CDR3 reads CAWSAPDWAYEQYF. The CDR3 DNA follows: TGTGCCTGGAGTGCCCCGGACTGGGCCTACGAGCAGTACTTC.

This clone has a single count. This rearrangement joins TRBV11-3 to TRBJ2-1, with TRBD2 matching 7 bases. Per the germline V gene, CDR1 is SGHNT and CDR2 is YENEEA. The ends lost 1 base at V and 6 bases at J; junction bases unmatched: 6. The CDR3 is made up of 15 amino acids. CDR3 amino acids: CASSLAGGAPNEQFF. CDR3 sequence (DNA): TGTGCCAGCAGCTTAGCGGGAGGAGCCCCCAATGAGCAGTTCTTC.

The genes are TRBV11-2 and TRBJ1-1; possibly TRBD1 for D (5 bases). V lost 6 bases and J 5 bases, leaving 16 bases between the germline ends. The germline V gene has CDR1 SGHAT and CDR2 FQNNGV. The CDR3 has 14 residues. The CDR3 nucleotides read TGTGCCAGCAGAGAGGGTGGAGGGGCGACTGAAGCTTTCTTT. This encodes CASREGGGATEAFF.

The J gene is TRBJ2-7, the V gene TRBV4-1; no reliable D call. Germline-derived CDR1 and CDR2 are MGHRA and YSYEKL. Trimming took off 1 base at V and 6 bases at J, with 19 bases between the two ends. CDR3 length equals 16 residues. The CDR3 DNA sequence: TGCGCCAGCAGCCAAGGCCCATCGCGGTCCTCCCTCGAGCAGTACTTC. It encodes CASSQGPSRSSLEQYF.

CDR3 in DNA: TGTGCCAGCAGCCCTTACTCTGGAAACACCATATATTTT. Protein product: CASSPYSGNTIYF. V gene TRBV7-2 combines with J gene TRBJ1-3; no definite D call. This CDR3 contains 13 residues. V lost 5 bases to trimming and J lost 0 bases, with 5 bases between them. The germline gives CDR1 SGHTA, CDR2 FQGNSA.

The genes are TRBV29-1 and TRBJ2-7, with 7 bases matching TRBD1. The germline V gene has CDR1 SQVTM and CDR2 ANQGSEA. V was pared by 4 bases and J by 4 bases, with 4 bases of the junction left unmatched. This CDR3 region has 12 residues. The CDR3 nucleotides are TGCAGCGTTGCAGACAGGGTGTACGAGCAGTACTTC. It encodes CSVADRVYEQYF.

This chain connects TRBV2 to TRBJ1-2; D is unresolved. This CDR3 has 14 amino acids. V lost 6 bases to trimming and J lost 6 bases, with 17 bases between them. The germline gives CDR1 SNHLY, CDR2 FYNNEI. The CDR3 loop is CASSPPGNGDGYTF. CDR3 in DNA: TGTGCCAGCAGCCCCCCGGGGAACGGGGATGGCTACACCTTC.

The J gene is TRBJ1-2, the V gene TRBV4-3; the D is unclear. Trimming shortened V by 0 bases and J by 0 bases, and 17 bases separated the two germline ends. Germline values: CDR1 LGHNA, CDR2 YSLEER. The CDR3 consists of 18 residues. The CDR3 DNA reads TGCGCCAGCAGCCAAGATATCTCACAGTGGTTGCCTAACTATGGCTACACCTTC. Protein: CASSQDISQWLPNYGYTF.

The J gene is TRBJ2-5, the V gene TRBV28; D is ambiguous. V dropped 10 bases and J dropped 5 bases, with 8 bases sitting between them. The CDR3 is 10 amino acids. Germline lookup yields CDR1 MDHEN and CDR2 SYDVKM. CDR3 coding DNA: TGTGCCACCTATTTGGAGACCCAGTACTTC. This sequence encodes CATYLETQYF.

V gene TRBV30 combines with J gene TRBJ2-2; D gene unclear. V was trimmed by 3 bases and J by 7 bases, leaving 12 bases between them. This CDR3 has 13 amino acids. CDR1 is GTSNPN, CDR2 SVGIG, per germline (reference sequence). The CDR3 reads CAWSPGPSGELFF. The CDR3 nucleotides are TGTGCCTGGAGCCCCGGGCCCAGCGGGGAGCTGTTTTTT.

This clone was seen once. The rearrangement links TRBV5-6 to TRBJ2-3; D is unresolved. Germline V gene sequence: CDR1 SGHDT, CDR2 YYEEEE. Trimming removed 2 bases from V and 5 bases from J, with 3 bases in between. This CDR3 comprises 11 residues. The CDR3 spells CASSFIDTQYF. In DNA, the CDR3 is TGTGCCAGCAGCTTCATAGATACGCAGTATTTT.

The chain has TRBV7-9 and TRBJ2-7; D remains unclear. V lost 3 bases, J lost 1 base, and 7 bases lay in between. The CDR3 consists of 13 residues. Germline assignment: CDR1 SEHNR and CDR2 FQNEAQ (reference sequence). CDR3 sequence reads: CASSLLPSYEQYF. CDR3 DNA: TGTGCCAGCAGCTTGCTACCGTCCTACGAGCAGTACTTC. Full variable domain (outside the CDR3, taken from reference TRBV7-9 and TRBJ2-7): DTGVSQNPRHKITKRGQNVTFRCDPISEHNRLYWYRQTLGQGPEFLTYFQNEAQLEKSRLLSDRFSAERPKGSFSTLEIQRTEQGDSAMYLCASSLLPSYEQYFGPGTRLTVT.

The V and J genes are TRBV5-1 and TRBJ2-2; D is unclear. V lost 2 bases to trimming and J lost 5 bases, with 13 bases between them. The CDR3 consists of 15 residues. Per germline, CDR1 SGHRS and CDR2 YFSETQ. As DNA, the CDR3 is TGCGCCAGCAGCTTAAAAACTTCAAGTACCGGGGAGCTGTTTTTT. Amino acid sequence: CASSLKTSSTGELFF.

This rearrangement joins TRBV19 to TRBJ2-6, with unresolved D. The CDR3 is 17 residues long. Germline loops: CDR1 LNHDA, CDR2 SQIVND (reference sequence). The V and J ends lost 0 bases and 1 base respectively, with 10 bases between them. CDR3 nucleotide sequence: TGTGCCAGTAGTATAGATCACCGGTTGTCTGGGGCCAACGTCCTGACTTTC. This translates into CASSIDHRLSGANVLTF.

This clone showed up just once. V gene TRBV7-9 combines with J gene TRBJ1-1; perhaps TRBD1 as D (5 bases). This CDR3 region has 16 residues. Trimming stripped 3 bases from V and 5 bases from J, with 19 bases between. CDR1 and CDR2 from the germline V gene are SEHNR and FQNEAQ (reference sequence). CDR3: CASSLPIGTARTEAFF. For the CDR3, the DNA is TGTGCCAGCAGCTTGCCCATTGGGACGGCCCGGACTGAAGCTTTCTTT.

V and J are TRBV7-8 and TRBJ1-2, with D tentatively TRBD1 (5 bases). From germline, CDR1 is SGHVS and CDR2 FQNEAQ. The CDR3 is 14 amino acids. V was shortened by 3 bases and J by 2 bases, with 10 bases between the two germline ends. CDR3 in DNA: TGTGCCAGCAGCTTTGACGGGGGGAACTATGGCTACACCTTC. It is translated as CASSFDGGNYGYTF.

V and J are TRBV9 and TRBJ2-1; TRBD2 matches at 7 bases. The length of the CDR3 is 15 residues. The V and J ends lost 2 bases and 4 bases, in that order; junction bases with no gene match: 6. CDR1 is SGDLS, CDR2 YYNGEE, per germline. The CDR3 region has the DNA TGTGCCAGCAGCGTGGCTAGCGGAAATTACAATGAGCAGTTCTTC. This sequence encodes CASSVASGNYNEQFF.

The chain couples TRBV7-9 to TRBJ2-1; D is tentatively TRBD1 or TRBD2 (6 bases each). The CDR3 is 14 amino acids. Trimming pared 6 bases from V and 4 bases from J, leaving 13 bases between. CDR1 and CDR2 (germline): SEHNR, FQNEAQ (reference sequence). The CDR3 DNA reads TGTGCCAGCAGACCGGGGGCCGGGTACAATGAGCAGTTCTTC. Translating gives CASRPGAGYNEQFF.

This chain uses TRBV30 with TRBJ1-1; D is uncertain. The CDR3 covers 14 residues. CDR1 is GTSNPN, CDR2 SVGIG, per germline (reference sequence). V gave up 1 base and J gave up 3 bases, with 12 bases separating them. CDR3 DNA sequence: TGTGCCTGGAGTGGACTCAGTGACCACACTGAAGCTTTCTTT. This translates into CAWSGLSDHTEAFF.